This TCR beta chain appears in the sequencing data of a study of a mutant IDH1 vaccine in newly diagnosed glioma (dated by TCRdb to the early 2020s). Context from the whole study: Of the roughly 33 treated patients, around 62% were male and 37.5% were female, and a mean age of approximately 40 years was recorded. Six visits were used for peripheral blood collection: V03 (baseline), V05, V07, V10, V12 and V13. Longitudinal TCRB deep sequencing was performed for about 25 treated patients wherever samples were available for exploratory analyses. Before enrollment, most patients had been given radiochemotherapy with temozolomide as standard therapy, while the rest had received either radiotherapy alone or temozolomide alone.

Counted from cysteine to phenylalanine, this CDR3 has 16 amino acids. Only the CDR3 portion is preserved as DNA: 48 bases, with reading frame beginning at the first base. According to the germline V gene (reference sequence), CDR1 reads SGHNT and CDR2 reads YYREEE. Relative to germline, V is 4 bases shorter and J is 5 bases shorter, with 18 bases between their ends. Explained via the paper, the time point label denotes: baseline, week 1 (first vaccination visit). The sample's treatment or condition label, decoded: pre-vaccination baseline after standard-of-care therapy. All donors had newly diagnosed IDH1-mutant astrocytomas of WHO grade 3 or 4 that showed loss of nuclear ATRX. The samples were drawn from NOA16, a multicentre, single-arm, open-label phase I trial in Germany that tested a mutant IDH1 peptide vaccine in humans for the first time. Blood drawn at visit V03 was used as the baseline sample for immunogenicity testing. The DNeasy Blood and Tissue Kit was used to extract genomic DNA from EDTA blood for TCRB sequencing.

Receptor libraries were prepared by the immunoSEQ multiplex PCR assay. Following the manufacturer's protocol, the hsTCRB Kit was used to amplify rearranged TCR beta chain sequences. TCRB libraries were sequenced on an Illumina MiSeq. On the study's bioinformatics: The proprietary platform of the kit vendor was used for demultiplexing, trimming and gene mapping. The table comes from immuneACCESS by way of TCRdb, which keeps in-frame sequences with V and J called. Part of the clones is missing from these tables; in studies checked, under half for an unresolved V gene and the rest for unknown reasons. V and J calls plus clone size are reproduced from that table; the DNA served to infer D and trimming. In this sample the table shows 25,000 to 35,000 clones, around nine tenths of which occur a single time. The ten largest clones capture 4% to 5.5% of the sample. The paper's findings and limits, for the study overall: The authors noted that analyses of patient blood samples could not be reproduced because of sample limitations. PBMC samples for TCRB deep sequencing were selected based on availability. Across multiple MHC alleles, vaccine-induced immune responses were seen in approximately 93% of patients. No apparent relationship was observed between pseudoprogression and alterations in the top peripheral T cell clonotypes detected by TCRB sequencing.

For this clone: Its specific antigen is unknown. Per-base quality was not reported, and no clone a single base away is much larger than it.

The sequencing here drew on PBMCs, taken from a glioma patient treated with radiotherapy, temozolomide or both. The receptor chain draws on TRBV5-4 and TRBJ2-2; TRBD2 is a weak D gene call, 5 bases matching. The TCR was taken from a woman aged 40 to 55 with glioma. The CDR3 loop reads CASSPTARGPTGELFF. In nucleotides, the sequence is TGTGCCAGCAGCCCGACGGCGAGAGGGCCGACCGGGGAGCTGTTTTTT.